Listed below are T cell receptor beta chains from one sample, sequenced in a study of T cell responses to AZD1222 COVID-19 vaccine. Clones were sequenced by immunoSEQ multiplex PCR, and TCRdb holds only the in-frame ones, with some missing. The table shows some 140,000 clones, with approximately 93% occurring only once. Source: peripheral blood, taken on day 0 of AZD1222 vaccination. Receptors were obtained from an adult in good health. Each CDR3 is given with its conserved first and last residue. Each record gives: J gene, V gene, D gene, CDR3 protein. The D gene is left open where the match is weak.

>TRBJ2-1|TRBV7-2|-
CASSSGKQLEQFF
>TRBJ2-1|TRBV27|TRBD2
CASSRRAGAYNEQFF
>TRBJ2-4|TRBV5-5|TRBD2
CASSLGEGLAKNIQYF
>TRBJ1-2|TRBV19|TRBD1
CASTGGFWGYGYTF
>TRBJ1-1|TRBV7-3|-
CASSPSLNTEAFF
>TRBJ2-7|TRBV10-2|TRBD2
CASRLAGGPYEQYF
>TRBJ1-5|TRBV12-2|-
CASRLPTGGGNQPQHF
>TRBJ1-4|TRBV15|-
CATSRRSGEAEKLFF
>TRBJ2-7|TRBV20-1|TRBD2
CSAILAVEQYF
>TRBJ1-5|TRBV19|-
CASSIGGRGNQPQHF
>TRBJ1-2|TRBV11-2|-
CASSLDFSRGYTF
>TRBJ2-3|TRBV4-1|-
CASSFQEGADTQYF
>TRBJ1-5|TRBV9|-
CASSVGGESNQPQHF
>TRBJ2-1|TRBV20-1|-
CSARTSAEQFF
>TRBJ1-2|TRBV2|-
CASSESAGEANYGYTF
>TRBJ2-7|TRBV5-6|TRBD1
CASSRDGTGSSYEQYF
>TRBJ1-2|TRBV28|TRBD1
CASRTTGGNGYTF
>TRBJ2-6|TRBV3-1/TRBV3-2|-
CASLLGTEEVDGANVLTF
>TRBJ2-7|TRBV7-8|-
CASSLVKGGSISEQYF
>TRBJ1-5|TRBV28|TRBD1
CASRGVGTGNQPQHF
>TRBJ2-7|TRBV16|TRBD1
CASSQPRDRVGEQYF
>TRBJ2-5|TRBV5-6|TRBD2
CASSPSAGGQETQYF
>TRBJ1-6|TRBV10-3|TRBD1
CAISGTDNSPLHF
>TRBJ2-3|TRBV7-2|TRBD2
CASSLARGGRTDTQYF
>TRBJ2-1|TRBV30|-
CAWSSDSYNEQFF
>TRBJ2-3|TRBV3-1/TRBV3-2|-
CASSQDWSSPMSTDTQYF